This TCR beta chain is from a study of regulatory T cells in long-lasting Graves disease. Study summary: Patients newly diagnosed with Graves' had been on antithyroid drugs for under 3 months.

Time point noted: newly diagnosed GD, antithyroid drugs for less than 3 months. PBMCs provided the RNA from which the TCR library was made. Building of the TCR beta libraries involved iRepertoire HTBI primers and Arm-PCR of CDR3 regions. TCRdb passed the multiplex PCR reads through MiXCR, listing each CDR3 protein once. The repertoire holds 400,000 to 650,000 distinct CDR3 sequences, roughly 16% seen once, with roughly 25% in the top ten. Germline assignment: CDR1 MGHRA and CDR2 YSYEKL. V was trimmed by 4 bases and J by 4 bases, leaving 17 bases between them. The CDR3 runs 15 residues. The data were also submitted as part of a second study, on T cells in Graves' hyperthyroidism and ophthalmopathy. Per that study: A first-round RT-PCR of the TCR CDR3 used the HTBI primer set. Most thyroid clonotypes with frequency above 0.001 were detected in blood.

The sample consisted of peripheral blood mononuclear cells (PBMCs), taken at new diagnosis, from a patient treated with antithyroid drugs. The chain links TRBV4-1 to TRBJ2-7; D gene ambiguous. The sequence came from a woman aged 35-60 years with Graves disease. The CDR3 loop reads CASSLLLDLNYEQYF. CDR3 DNA: TGCGCCAGCAGCCTCCTCCTTGACCTCAATTACGAGCAGTACTTC.